These T cell receptor beta chains were read from a single sample in a study of shared clonotypes between healthy human individuals. Assay used: immunoSEQ multiplex PCR; TCRdb lists only in-frame clones, some missing. This table holds 85,000 to 100,000 clones, roughly two thirds found once. The specimen sequenced was memory CD8+ T cells sorted from blood. Source of these receptors: a young man in good health. Both conserved end residues are part of each CDR3. A D gene is named only where the DNA matches it firmly. The size field is filled for only some rows; it gives once, few, many or a size class.

d_gene | j_gene | abundance | v_gene | CDR3aa | CDR3nt
TRBD2 | TRBJ2-5 | . | TRBV7-9 | CASSRVLAGGGETQYF | TGTGCCAGCAGCCGAGTCCTAGCGGGAGGTGGCGAGACCCAGTACTTC
. | TRBJ1-2 | . | TRBV29-1 | CSSLPLAQNRNYGYTF | TGCAGCTCCCTCCCCTTGGCACAGAACCGTAACTATGGCTACACCTTC
TRBD1 | TRBJ1-5 | . | TRBV7-8 | CASSLTGGYNQPQHF | TGTGCCAGCAGCCTGACAGGGGGCTACAATCAGCCCCAGCATTTT
. | TRBJ2-2 | . | TRBV5-8 | CASSLIRVDTGELFF | TGTGCCAGCAGCTTGATCAGGGTAGACACCGGGGAGCTGTTTTTT
. | TRBJ1-4 | . | TRBV14 | CASSQGLGARYEKLFF | TGTGCCAGCAGCCAAGGTCTAGGGGCTCGTTATGAAAAACTGTTTTTT
TRBD1 | TRBJ1-1 | . | TRBV7-9 | CASSFTSTGALEAFF | TGTGCCAGCAGCTTCACCTCAACAGGGGCCTTAGAGGCTTTCTTT
TRBD2 | TRBJ2-5 | . | TRBV5-1 | CASNPVPSGGETQYF | TGCGCCAGCAACCCGGTCCCCAGCGGGGGGGAGACCCAGTACTTC
. | TRBJ2-2 | . | TRBV11-2 | CASSLSLNTGELFF | TGTGCCAGCAGCTTAAGCCTGAACACCGGGGAGCTGTTTTTT
. | TRBJ2-3 | . | TRBV7-8 | CASSSDTQYF | TGTGCCAGCAGTTCAGATACGCAGTATTTT
TRBD1 | TRBJ2-1 | few | TRBV15 | CATSRAQGNEQFF | TGTGCCACCAGCAGAGCACAGGGGAATGAGCAGTTCTTC
TRBD2 | TRBJ2-2 | few | TRBV7-8 | CASSLRKAGGLELFF | TGTGCCAGCAGCTTACGAAAAGCGGGAGGCCTAGAGCTGTTTTTT
. | TRBJ2-1 | . | TRBV25-1 | CASRDLSNEQFF | TGTGCCAGCAGGGACCTCTCCAATGAGCAGTTCTTC
TRBD2 | TRBJ2-4 | . | TRBV28 | CASSLYAGGDKNIQYF | TGTGCCAGCAGTTTATACGCGGGAGGAGACAAAAACATTCAGTACTTC
TRBD2 | TRBJ2-7 | . | TRBV14 | CASSQDTSGIVYEQYF | TGTGCCAGCAGCCAAGATACTAGCGGGATCGTGTACGAGCAGTACTTC
. | TRBJ1-1 | . | TRBV7-6 | CASSLKGAATNTEAFF | TGTGCCAGCAGCTTGAAGGGCGCAGCTACGAACACTGAAGCTTTCTTT
TRBD2 | TRBJ2-1 | . | TRBV2 | CASSEKGGRYYNEQFF | TGTGCCAGCAGTGAGAAGGGCGGGAGATACTACAATGAGCAGTTCTTC
. | TRBJ1-5 | many | TRBV18 | CASTLSGNSNQPQHF | TGTGCCAGCACCCTCTCAGGGAATAGCAATCAGCCCCAGCATTTT
. | TRBJ1-2 | once | TRBV27 | CASSLKPTGNYGYTF | TGTGCCAGCAGTTTAAAGCCAACAGGGAACTATGGCTACACCTTC
TRBD2 | TRBJ2-7 | . | TRBV27 | CASSSSGSVDEQYF | TGTGCCAGCAGTTCCAGCGGGAGTGTCGACGAGCAGTACTTC
TRBD2 | TRBJ2-3 | . | TRBV27 | CASRRLAGDAVDTQYF | TGTGCCAGCAGACGACTAGCGGGAGATGCCGTGGATACGCAGTATTTT
. | TRBJ2-1 | . | TRBV2 | CASSEAIDFHEQFF | TGTGCCAGCAGTGAAGCCATAGATTTCCATGAGCAGTTCTTC
TRBD2 | TRBJ2-6 | . | TRBV19 | CASSITAGGTGANVLTF | TGTGCCAGTAGTATAACGGCGGGGGGAACTGGGGCCAACGTCCTGACTTTC
. | TRBJ2-3 | . | TRBV7-8 | CASSHTDTQYF | TGTGCCAGCAGCCACACAGATACGCAGTATTTT
. | TRBJ2-1 | . | TRBV5-1 | CASSLAGTPSYNEQFF | TGCGCCAGCAGCTTGGCCGGGACTCCCTCCTACAATGAGCAGTTCTTC
. | TRBJ2-5 | once | TRBV11-2 | CASSLPTGPRAQETQYF | TGTGCCAGCAGCTTACCTACAGGACCTCGGGCTCAAGAGACCCAGTACTTC
. | TRBJ2-1 | few | TRBV18 | CASSPDPGPPYPNEQFF | TGTGCCAGCTCACCAGACCCGGGACCCCCCTATCCCAATGAGCAGTTCTTC
TRBD2 | TRBJ2-5 | . | TRBV16 | CASSPKRAGVGETQYF | TGTGCCAGCAGCCCAAAAAGAGCGGGAGTCGGGGAGACCCAGTACTTC
. | TRBJ1-5 | many | TRBV5-1 | CASRPRDVSNQPQHF | TGCGCCAGCAGACCGCGGGACGTTAGCAATCAGCCCCAGCATTTT
. | TRBJ2-2 | many | TRBV29-1 | CSVTGLDGVSSGELFF | TGCAGCGTTACCGGCCTGGACGGAGTGTCGTCCGGGGAGCTGTTTTTT
TRBD2 | TRBJ2-1 | . | TRBV9 | CASSPGSGRINEQFF | TGTGCCAGCAGCCCAGGCAGCGGGAGGATAAATGAGCAGTTCTTC
TRBD1 | TRBJ1-1 | . | TRBV5-4 | CASSTRTGGHSGTEAFF | TGTGCCAGCAGCACCAGGACAGGGGGCCATTCAGGCACTGAAGCTTTCTTT
. | TRBJ2-7 | . | TRBV4-3 | CASSQDSGYEQYF | TGCGCCAGCAGCCAAGATTCAGGTTACGAGCAGTACTTC
TRBD2 | TRBJ2-3 | . | TRBV15 | CATSRGAGGDTQYF | TGTGCCACCAGCAGAGGTGCCGGGGGGGATACGCAGTATTTT
. | TRBJ1-2 | . | TRBV18 | CASSRMEGDMGGYTF | TGTGCCAGCTCCCGTATGGAAGGGGATATGGGCGGCTACACCTTC
. | TRBJ1-3 | . | TRBV28 | CASSFRGNGNTIYF | TGTGCCAGCAGTTTTAGGGGAAATGGAAACACCATATATTTT
. | TRBJ2-7 | . | TRBV4-2 | CASRHSGTAGQGEQYF | TGTGCCAGCAGGCATTCCGGGACTGCGGGCCAGGGGGAGCAGTACTTC
TRBD2 | TRBJ2-5 | few | TRBV7-9 | CASSSLAGEETQYF | TGTGCCAGCAGCTCCCTAGCGGGAGAAGAGACCCAGTACTTC
. | TRBJ2-3 | . | TRBV9 | CASSVESLSTDTQYF | TGTGCCAGCAGCGTAGAGTCGCTAAGCACAGATACGCAGTATTTT
. | TRBJ1-5 | . | TRBV28 | CASSLRHISNQPQHF | TGTGCCAGCAGTTTGAGACACATTAGCAATCAGCCCCAGCATTTT
. | TRBJ1-2 | . | TRBV4-1 | CASSQVAPGISYTF | TGCGCCAGCAGCCAAGTTGCTCCAGGTATCAGCTACACCTTC
TRBD2 | TRBJ2-1 | . | TRBV7-8 | CASSQWTSIYNEQFF | TGTGCCAGCAGCCAATGGACTAGTATTTACAATGAGCAGTTCTTC
. | TRBJ1-2 | once | TRBV5-5 | CASSLDRTSNYGYTF | TGTGCCAGCAGCCTTGACAGGACTTCCAACTATGGCTACACCTTC
. | TRBJ1-5 | few | TRBV4-2 | CASSPRFGPGNQPQHF | TGTGCCAGCAGCCCGCGGTTTGGTCCGGGGAATCAGCCCCAGCATTTT